Sequencing of this T cell receptor (beta chain) was carried out in a study of blood T cell repertoires in COVID-19. Across the whole study: The samples span acute and convalescent COVID-19 from the United States, Italy and Spain. The analysed material was cDNA or gDNA that came from T cells, B-cell-depleted T cells, or PBMCs.

This CDR3 is built from 14 residues. Germline V lookup: CDR1 KGHDR, CDR2 SFDVKD. Deletions cut 2 bases from V and 7 bases from J, with 11 bases between. Study processing details: Reference gene primer amplification in the assay estimated nucleated cell counts. Produced via immunoSEQ multiplex PCR; TCRdb's table is partial and in-frame only. V, J and clone size reflect that table, while D and trimming were determined from the DNA. The sample has about 210,000 clones, about 83% seen once. V is TRBV24-1 and J is TRBJ1-5, with D perhaps TRBD1 (5 bases). This clonotype was sampled from a woman aged 45-65 years with acute or convalescent COVID-19. The sample taken for sequencing was peripheral blood. CDR3: CATSDWGGEQPQHF. Here the CDR3 DNA reads TGTGCCACCAGTGATTGGGGGGGTGAGCAGCCCCAGCATTTT.